These 21 T cell receptor beta chains originate from one sample sequenced in a study of glioma-infiltrating T cells listed by TCRdb under 2016. Sequencing was performed on an Illumina MiSeq. The iRepertoire nested amplicon-rescue multiplex PCR (arm-PCR) platform was used to amplify TCR alpha and beta CDR3 regions from RNA. Using fastp trimming at Q25 and MiXCR clonotype assembly, TCRdb reanalyzed the public sequencing data and kept in-frame beta chains. Entries that share a CDR3 protein sequence are merged under the most common genes and DNA. The sample contains about 130,000 distinct CDR3 sequences, roughly 25% of them found a single time. The ten largest clones add up to nearly 15% of the sample. Sequenced: glioma tissue, nonneoplastic brain tissue, or PBMCs (not recorded which). The receptors were gathered from a human donor with low-grade glioma or glioblastoma, undergoing nonglioma brain surgery, or in good health (not recorded which).

This clonotype occurred many times. CDR3 bases: TGTGCCAGCAGTTTATCCCCCCCCCAGGGGTACCAGCCCCAGCATTTT. It specifies CASSLSPPQGYQPQHF. V gene TRBV27 combines with J gene TRBJ1-5; D may be TRBD1 (6 bases). CDR1 and CDR2 (germline): MNHEY, SMNVEV (reference sequence). The CDR3 length is 16 residues. V was cut by 0 bases and J by 7 bases, with 16 bases left in between.

In this sample, this clonotype turned up a few times. The chain recombines TRBV10-3 with TRBJ2-2; the match to TRBD1 covers 7 bases. The germline V gene encodes CDR1 ENHRY and CDR2 SYGVKD. The V and J ends lost 6 bases and 4 bases, in that order; junction bases with no gene match: 8. The length of the CDR3 is 15 residues. The CDR3 spells CAISVDRVVTGELFF. In DNA, the CDR3 is TGTGCCATCAGCGTTGACAGGGTGGTCACCGGGGAGCTGTTTTTT.

Note on this clonotype: A read error may account for a junction end that differs from germline. V and J are TRBV18 and TRBJ1-1, with TRBD1 matching over 7 bases. There are 14 residues in the CDR3. Germline V gene data show CDR1 as KGHSH and CDR2 as LQKENI. The CDR3 DNA follows: TGTGCCAGCTCAGTGGGACAGCTGAACACTGGAGCTTTCTTT. Translated: CASSVGQLNTGAFF.

This clonotype was seen a handful of times. The chain links TRBV7-9 to TRBJ2-3; the D gene is possibly TRBD2 (5 bases). CDR1 is SEHNR and CDR2 is FQNEAQ in the germline V gene (reference sequence). Trimming stripped 4 bases from V and 1 base from J, with 15 bases between. CDR3 length: 16 amino acids. CDR3 residues: CASSSRLSSGTDTQYF. The DNA for the CDR3 is TGTGCCAGCAGCTCGAGACTAAGCTCTGGCACAGATACGCAGTATTTT.

This clonotype was counted many times. The chain recombines TRBV5-8 with TRBJ2-3; D gene unclear. Deletions cut 2 bases from V and 4 bases from J, with 5 bases between. This CDR3 has 12 amino acids. Germline V gene lookup returns CDR1 SGHTS and CDR2 YDEGEE. The CDR3 DNA follows: TGTGCCAGCAGCTTTTATCCAGATACGCAGTATTTT. Translation gives CASSFYPDTQYF.

Comment on this clonotype: This may arise from a read error, as a much more abundant clone is one base away. The rearrangement joins TRBV18 to TRBJ2-3; tentatively, D is TRBD1 (6 bases). Germline values: CDR1 KGHSH, CDR2 LQKENI. CDR3 length equals 13 residues. For the CDR3, the DNA is TGTGACAGCTCCTCAGGGGATAAAGATACGCAGTATTTT. It is translated as CDSSSGDKDTQYF.

Worth noting for this clonotype: A read error may explain this, as a much larger clone is one base away. J is TRBJ1-1 and V is TRBV7-9, with TRBD1 identical over 10 bases. Germline-derived CDR1 and CDR2 are SEHNR and FQNEAQ (reference sequence). V gave up 1 base and J gave up 4 bases; unmatched junction bases: 6. This CDR3 comprises 16 residues. The CDR3 nucleotides are TGTGCCAGCAGCTTAGAACCGGGACAGGGGAGCACTGAAGCTTTCTTT. Encoded protein: CASSLEPGQGSTEAFF.

The rearrangement links TRBV29-1 to TRBJ2-7; D call uncertain. CDR3 length: 11 amino acids. Germline CDR1 reads SQVTM; CDR2 reads ANQGSEA. Trimming pared 1 base from V and 2 bases from J, leaving 3 bases between. Here the CDR3 reads CSVEAAYEQYF. The DNA of the CDR3 is TGCAGCGTTGAAGCCGCCTACGAGCAGTACTTC.

This clonotype appeared many times. V usage is TRBV7-2 and J usage is TRBJ2-1; perhaps D is TRBD1 or TRBD2 (5 bases each). V lost 6 bases and J lost 0, with 15 bases in between. Germline values: CDR1 SGHTA, CDR2 FQGNSA. The CDR3 has 16 amino acids. The CDR3 bases are TGTGCCAGCAGACCGAGGGGCCCAAGCTCCTACAATGAGCAGTTCTTC. Translation gives CASRPRGPSSYNEQFF.

This clonotype has a count of ten or more. A read error may explain this, as a much larger clone is one base away. The chain employs TRBV15 and TRBJ2-1; possibly TRBD2 for D (6 bases). The V end lost 5 bases, the J end lost 7 bases, and 12 bases lay between the germline ends. This CDR3 spans 13 amino acids. The germline gives CDR1 LNHNV, CDR2 YYDKDF (reference sequence). CDR3 nucleotide sequence: TGTGCCACCAGCCGTCGCCGGGGGAATGAGCAGTTCTTC. Translated, it gives CATSRRRGNEQFF.

A few counts support this clonotype. This rearrangement joins TRBV5-6 to TRBJ1-5, with 7 bases identical to TRBD1. Trimming took 4 bases from V and 3 from J; bases not matched to a gene: 4. There are 14 residues in the CDR3. CDR1 is SGHDT, CDR2 YYEEEE, per germline. The CDR3 nucleotides read TGTGCCAGCAGCAAGGGGACAGCCAATCAGCCCCAGCATTTT. Its protein product is CASSKGTANQPQHF.

This clonotype was recorded at least ten times. The chain is built from TRBV6-1 and TRBJ1-3, with D possibly being TRBD1 (5 bases). Per the germline V gene, CDR1 is MNHNS and CDR2 is SASEGT. The CDR3 consists of 14 residues. The ends were cut back, 6 bases at V and 0 bases at J, with 9 bases in the middle. CDR3 DNA sequence: TGTGCCAGCAGGATGGACACCTCTGGAAACACCATATATTTT. It translates to CASRMDTSGNTIYF.

This clonotype was counted at least ten times. The chain links TRBV4-3 to TRBJ1-4; D unclear. This CDR3 spans 17 amino acids. From germline, CDR1 is LGHNA and CDR2 YSLEER. Trimming left V 1 base short and J 1 base short, with 13 bases between. The CDR3 DNA follows: TGCGCCAGCAGCCAAGGCGGGATAATGCGAACTAATGAAAAACTGTTTTTT. Amino acid sequence: CASSQGGIMRTNEKLFF.

This clonotype was recorded once. Since a much larger clone is just one base distant, this may be a read error. The chain links TRBV7-9 to TRBJ1-1; D is uncertain. The CDR3 sequence is 15 residues long. V dropped 1 base and J dropped 6 bases, with 15 bases sitting between them. Germline CDR1 reads SEHNR; CDR2 reads FQNEAQ (reference sequence). CDR3 DNA: TGTGCCAGCAGCTTAGTCGCGGGAGGGATCGCTGAAGCTTTCTTT. Amino acid sequence: CASSLVAGGIAEAFF. The entire variable domain, with the rest obtained from reference TRBV7-9 and TRBJ1-1, is as follows: DTGVSQNPRHKITKRGQNVTFRCDPISEHNRLYWYRQTLGQGPEFLTYFQNEAQLEKSRLLSDRFSAERPKGSFSTLEIQRTEQGDSAMYLCASSLVAGGIAEAFFGQGTRLTVV.

In regard to this clonotype: This may be a read error, as it is one base from a much larger clone. V usage is TRBV11-1 and J usage is TRBJ2-1; D is unresolved. Between the trimmed V and J ends, which lost 2 bases and 9 bases, there was a span of 8 bases. Germline V gene lookup returns CDR1 SGHAT and CDR2 FQDESV (reference sequence). The CDR3 consists of 12 residues. CDR3 region: CASSLPKPEQFF. CDR3 nucleotides: TGTGCCAGCAGCTTACCAAAACCTGAGCAGTTCTTC. The full variable domain, in which reference TRBV11-1 and TRBJ2-1 provide the parts outside the CDR3, is EAEVAQSPRYKITEKSQAVAFWCDPISGHATLYWYRQILGQGPELLVQFQDESVVDDSQLPKDRFSAERLKGVDSTLKIQPAELGDSAMYLCASSLPKPEQFFGPGTRLTVL.

The table lists this clonotype with a few counts. The chain has TRBV5-4 and TRBJ1-2; D unresolved. The CDR3 has 15 amino acids. V was cut by 3 bases and J by 0 bases, with 12 bases left in between. Germline loops: CDR1 SGHNT, CDR2 YYREEE (reference sequence). The CDR3 region has the DNA TGTGCCAGCAGCTCCGGACGGCAAGCTAACTATGGCTACACCTTC. The encoded protein is CASSSGRQANYGYTF.

This clonotype occurred many times. The chain's CDR3 is CASSEDVFSADSKQFF. CDR3 nucleotide sequence: TGTGCCAGCAGTGAAGATGTTTTTTCGGCCGATAGTAAGCAGTTCTTC. This chain uses TRBV6-1 with TRBJ2-1; D ambiguous. This CDR3 contains 16 residues. V was clipped by 1 base and J by 11 bases, with 21 bases between them. The germline V gene has CDR1 MNHNS and CDR2 SASEGT.

This clonotype was seen a few times. The chain has TRBV19 and TRBJ1-1; D ambiguous. The length of the CDR3 is 14 residues. V lost 3 bases, J lost 4 bases, and 12 bases lay in between. CDR1 is LNHDA, CDR2 SQIVND, per germline (reference sequence). The CDR3: CASSILDGGTEAFF. CDR3 bases: TGTGCCAGTAGTATTTTAGACGGAGGCACTGAAGCTTTCTTT.

This clonotype was seen more than once but under ten times. The rearrangement links TRBV3-1 to TRBJ1-3; D not certain. V lost 4 bases and J 0 bases, leaving 10 bases between the germline ends. CDR1 is LGHDT and CDR2 is YNNKEL in the germline V gene (reference sequence). This CDR3 is 15 amino acids long. The DNA of the CDR3 is TGTGCCAGCAGCCCAACAGCCGACTCTGGAAACACCATATATTTT. Translating gives CASSPTADSGNTIYF.

This chain joins TRBV27 and TRBJ1-5, with 8 bases lining up with TRBD1. Germline CDR1 MNHEY, CDR2 SMNVEV (reference sequence). J gave up 3 bases and V 2 bases, and 6 bases lay outside the gene matches. This CDR3 spans 16 amino acids. The CDR3 sequence is CASSLSGQGPNQPQHF. Written as DNA, the CDR3 is TGTGCCAGCAGTTTAAGCGGACAGGGCCCCAATCAGCCCCAGCATTTT.

This clonotype was observed many times. The chain is built from TRBV5-1 and TRBJ1-1; TRBD1 agrees at 7 bases. Trimming removed 6 bases from V and 1 base from J; junction bases left unmatched: 9. CDR3 length: 15 amino acids. CDR1 and CDR2 (germline): SGHRS, YFSETQ. The CDR3 DNA follows: TGCGCCAGCAAGTATGACAGGGCGAAGAACACTGAAGCTTTCTTT. It encodes CASKYDRAKNTEAFF.